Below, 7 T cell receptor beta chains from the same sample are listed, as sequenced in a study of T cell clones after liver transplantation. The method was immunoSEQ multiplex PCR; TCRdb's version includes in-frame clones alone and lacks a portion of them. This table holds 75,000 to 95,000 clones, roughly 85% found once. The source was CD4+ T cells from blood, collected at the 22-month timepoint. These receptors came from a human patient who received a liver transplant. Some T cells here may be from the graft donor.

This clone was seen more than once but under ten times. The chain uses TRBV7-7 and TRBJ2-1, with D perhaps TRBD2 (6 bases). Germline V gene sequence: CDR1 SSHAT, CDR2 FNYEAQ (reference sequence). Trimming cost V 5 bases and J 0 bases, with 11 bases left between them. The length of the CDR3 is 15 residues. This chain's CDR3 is CASSTGSGSYNEQFF. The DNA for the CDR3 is TGTGCCAGCAGCACTGGTAGCGGCTCCTACAATGAGCAGTTCTTC.

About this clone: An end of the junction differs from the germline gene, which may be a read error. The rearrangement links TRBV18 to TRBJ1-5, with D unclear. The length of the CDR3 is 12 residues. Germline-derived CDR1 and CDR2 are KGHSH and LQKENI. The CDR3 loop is CASSPSGRELNF. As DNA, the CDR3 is TGTGCCAGCTCACCATCGGGGAGGGAGCTAAATTTT.

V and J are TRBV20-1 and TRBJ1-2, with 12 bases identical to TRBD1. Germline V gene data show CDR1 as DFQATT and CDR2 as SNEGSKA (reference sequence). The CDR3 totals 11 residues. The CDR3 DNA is TGCAGGGGGACAGGGGGCGAACAATACACCTTC. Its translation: CRGTGGEQYTF.

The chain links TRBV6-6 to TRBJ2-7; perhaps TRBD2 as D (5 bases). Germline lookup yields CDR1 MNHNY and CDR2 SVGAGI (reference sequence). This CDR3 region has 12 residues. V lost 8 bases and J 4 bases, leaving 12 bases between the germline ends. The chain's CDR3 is CASEGMLYEQYF. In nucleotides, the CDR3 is TGTGCCAGCGAGGGAATGTTGTACGAGCAGTACTTC.

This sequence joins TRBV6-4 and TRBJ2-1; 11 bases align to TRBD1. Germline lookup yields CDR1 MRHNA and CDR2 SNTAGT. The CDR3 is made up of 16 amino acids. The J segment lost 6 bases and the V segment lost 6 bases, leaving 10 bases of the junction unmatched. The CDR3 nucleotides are TGTGCCAGCAGCCTGGGACCGGGACAGGGGGGCAATGAGCAGTTCTTC. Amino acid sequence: CASSLGPGQGGNEQFF.

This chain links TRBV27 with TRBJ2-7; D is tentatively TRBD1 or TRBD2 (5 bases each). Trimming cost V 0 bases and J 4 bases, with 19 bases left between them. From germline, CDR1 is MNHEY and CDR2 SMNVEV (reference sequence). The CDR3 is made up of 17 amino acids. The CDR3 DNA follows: TGTGCCAGCAGTTTATCAGGGGACCCGGCAGGCGGGTACGAGCAGTACTTC. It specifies CASSLSGDPAGGYEQYF.

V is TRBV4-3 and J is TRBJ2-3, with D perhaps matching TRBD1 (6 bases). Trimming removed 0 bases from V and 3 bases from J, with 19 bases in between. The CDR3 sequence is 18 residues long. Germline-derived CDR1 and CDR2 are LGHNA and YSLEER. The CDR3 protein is CASSQEYLAQGKTDTQYF. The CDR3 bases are TGCGCCAGCAGCCAAGAGTATCTGGCGCAGGGGAAAACAGATACGCAGTATTTT.